The subject of this entry is one T cell receptor (beta chain). Its antigen is undetermined. This sample stems from a study of shared clonotypes between healthy human individuals. Study details: Two women and a few men aged 18 to 49 served as donors.

Profiling relied on immunoSEQ multiplex PCR, and the TCRdb table lists in-frame clones only, not all of them. The sample includes 1.5 million to 1.9 million clones, under 99% of them seen just once. The junction had 4 bases not matched to a gene; V was cut back by 6 bases and J by 2 bases. This CDR3 has 14 residues. The germline V gene encodes CDR1 MNHNY and CDR2 SVGAGI (reference sequence). Notes on the study in general: In a few donors, about 5% of naive CD4 clonotypes appeared in common.

Sequencing was carried out using naive CD4+ T cells sorted from blood. Subset in this sample: CD45RA+ positively selected. The chain recombines TRBV6-6 with TRBJ1-3; 7 positions agree with TRBD1. This clonotype was sampled from a man aged 25-40 years in good health. The chain's CDR3 is CASSQQGTGNTIYF. CDR3 sequence (DNA): TGTGCCAGCAGCCAACAGGGGACTGGAAACACCATATATTTT.